Shown below are 10 T cell receptor beta chains from a single sample sequenced in a study of cytomegalovirus exposure and HLA in healthy donors (dated by TCRdb to the late 2010s). Library method: the immunoSEQ multiplex PCR assay. A mixture of 60 forward primers for TCR Vbeta segments and 13 reverse primers for TCR Jbeta segments was used in the multiplex PCR. The source is immuneACCESS, and TCRdb retained only in-frame sequences with V and J called. Part of the clones is not carried over; for the studies checked, unresolved V genes explain less than half of this, and the remainder is unexplained. This sample has around 160,000 clones in its table, and around 68% of those were observed once. The top ten hold 1.1% to 1.5% of the sample. Sequencing used PBMCs. Every receptor here comes from a middle-aged man in good health and CMV-seronegative.

The V call is TRBV5-4, the J call TRBJ1-1; D gene uncertain. CDR1 and CDR2 (germline): SGHNT, YYREEE (reference sequence). The CDR3 has 13 residues. The ends were cut back, 4 bases at V and 3 bases at J, with 10 bases in the middle. The CDR3 reads CASSKGGDTEAFF. CDR3 nucleotide sequence: TGTGCCAGCAGCAAGGGCGGGGACACTGAAGCTTTCTTT.

The gene calls are TRBV7-2 and TRBJ1-1; possible D gene TRBD1, 5 bases. Trimming removed 6 bases at V and 3 bases at J, with 14 bases between. Germline V gene data show CDR1 as SGHTA and CDR2 as FQGNSA. The CDR3 has 14 amino acids. The CDR3: CASRSGFGDTEAFF. For the CDR3, the DNA is TGTGCCAGCAGGTCAGGGTTTGGGGACACTGAAGCTTTCTTT. Full variable domain (remainder filled in from reference TRBV7-2 and TRBJ1-1): GAGVSQSPSNKVTEKGKDVELRCDPISGHTALYWYRQSLGQGLEFLIYFQGNSAPDKSGLPSDRFSAERTGGSVSTLTIQRTQQEDSAVYLCASRSGFGDTEAFFGQGTRLTVV.

V and J are TRBV7-2 and TRBJ1-4; 8 nucleotides line up with TRBD1. The CDR3 runs 14 residues. Germline CDR1 and CDR2: SGHTA and FQGNSA. Unmatched junction bases numbered 8, after V lost 3 bases and J lost 11 bases. The CDR3 region is CASSFQGAPGKLFF. CDR3 sequence (DNA): TGTGCCAGCAGCTTCCAGGGGGCGCCGGGGAAACTGTTTTTT. Full variable domain (remainder filled in from reference TRBV7-2 and TRBJ1-4): GAGVSQSPSNKVTEKGKDVELRCDPISGHTALYWYRQSLGQGLEFLIYFQGNSAPDKSGLPSDRFSAERTGGSVSTLTIQRTQQEDSAVYLCASSFQGAPGKLFFGSGTQLSVL.

This clone was observed a handful of times. This chain connects TRBV28 to TRBJ1-2; a weak D match, TRBD1 (5 bases). The CDR3 covers 13 residues. Germline V gene lookup returns CDR1 MDHEN and CDR2 SYDVKM. The V end was cut by 5 bases, the J end by 4 bases, with 11 bases between. Written as DNA, the CDR3 is TGTGCCAGCAGTACCACGGGGGGCTATGGCTACACCTTC. This gives the protein CASSTTGGYGYTF.

This clone was seen a handful of times. This chain links TRBV5-1 with TRBJ2-1, with TRBD2 matching 8 bases. The germline gives CDR1 SGHRS, CDR2 YFSETQ. The CDR3 runs to 15 residues. Losses at the gene ends were 4 bases for V and 4 bases for J; bases not matched to a gene: 7. The chain's CDR3 is CASSPGGPQYNEQFF. The CDR3 DNA is TGCGCCAGCAGCCCGGGGGGGCCCCAGTACAATGAGCAGTTCTTC. Complete variable domain (other parts from reference TRBV5-1 and TRBJ2-1): KAGVTQTPRYLIKTRGQQVTLSCSPISGHRSVSWYQQTPGQGLQFLFEYFSETQRNKGNFPGRFSGRQFSNSRSEMNVSTLELGDSALYLCASSPGGPQYNEQFFGPGTRLTVL.

The chain has TRBV2 and TRBJ2-5; 9 bases fit TRBD1. V gave up 4 bases and J gave up 4 bases; unmatched junction bases: 7. This CDR3 region has 15 residues. The germline CDR1 and CDR2 sequences are SNHLY and FYNNEI. The CDR3 sequence: CASSATGGLRETQYF. The CDR3 DNA follows: TGTGCCAGCAGTGCCACAGGGGGCTTGCGAGAGACCCAGTACTTC.

The V call is TRBV5-3, the J call TRBJ2-1; tentative D call: TRBD2 (5 bases). TRBV5-3 is filed as an ORF, its function uncertain. The CDR3 length is 14 residues. The V and J ends lost 0 bases and 4 bases respectively, with 8 bases between them. The CDR3 DNA reads TGTGCCAGAAGCTTGGGGGCGGGTTACAATGAGCAGTTCTTC. Residues: CARSLGAGYNEQFF.

This clone has more than one count but fewer than ten. The genes are TRBV10-3 and TRBJ1-2; D gene uncertain. CDR1 ENHRY and CDR2 SYGVKD come from the germline V gene. The CDR3 consists of 13 residues. The ends were cut back, 10 bases at V and 2 bases at J, with 14 bases in the middle. CDR3 nucleotide sequence: TGTGCCACCTCGAGAGGAATGAACTATGGCTACACCTTC. Encoded protein: CATSRGMNYGYTF.

The chain couples TRBV5-4 to TRBJ2-3, with 7 bases identical to TRBD1. V lost 3 bases to trimming and J lost 3 bases; unmatched junction nucleotides: 13. The CDR3 length is 17 residues. Germline CDR1 SGHNT, CDR2 YYREEE (reference sequence). DNA of the CDR3: TGTGCCAGCAGCTCCCAACCTGACAGGGTATCGACAGATACGCAGTATTTT. Encoded protein: CASSSQPDRVSTDTQYF.

The chain links TRBV5-6 to TRBJ1-1; possible D gene TRBD1, 5 bases. Germline loops: CDR1 SGHDT, CDR2 YYEEEE. V was shortened by 0 bases and J by 6 bases, with 12 bases between the two germline ends. The CDR3 has 14 amino acids. CDR3 residues: CASSLARVNAEAFF. Written as DNA, the CDR3 is TGTGCCAGCAGCTTGGCCAGGGTAAACGCTGAAGCTTTCTTT.